This T cell receptor (beta chain) was recovered during a study of cytomegalovirus exposure and HLA in healthy donors. The PCR employed 60 Vbeta primers together with 13 Jbeta primers. TCRdb keeps only in-frame clones here, not all; method: immunoSEQ multiplex PCR. The sample has over 50,000 clones; around 85% are singletons. A remark on this clone: Antigen unknown.

Sampled while nominally healthy, donors likely had unrecorded immune exposures. Whole-study findings and limits: Accurate prediction of most subjects' HLA-A and HLA-B alleles from TCR beta sequences was reported. Solely CMV serostatus was available to characterize immune exposure.

The sample taken for sequencing was PBMCs. This clonotype was sampled from a man between 40 and 49 years old in good health and CMV-seronegative.

CDR3 loop: CASSLDARLSGYTF. CDR3 nucleotides: TGTGCCAGCAGCTTAGATGCCAGACTAAGCGGCTACACCTTC. The rearrangement links TRBV7-2 to TRBJ1-2; no definite D call. From germline, CDR1 is SGHTA and CDR2 FQGNSA. The CDR3 extends over 14 amino acids. Deletions cut 1 base from V and 8 bases from J, with 14 bases between.